What follows is one T cell receptor (beta chain) and its context. These data come from a study of T cell changes during pregnancy in multiple sclerosis. There are 12 residues in the CDR3. Germline assignment: CDR1 MNHNS and CDR2 SASEGT. V was cut by 8 bases and J by 4 bases, with 11 bases left in between. The assay was immunoSEQ multiplex PCR, and TCRdb's table has in-frame clones only and misses some. The sample records about 40,000 clones, 94% being singletons. Here the sequenced sample was CD4+ T cells from peripheral blood mononuclear cells, taken after pregnancy. The rearrangement links TRBV6-1 to TRBJ1-2; D perhaps matches TRBD1 (6 bases). This clonotype originated in a female donor with multiple sclerosis, enrolled in a pregnancy study. The CDR3 sequence: CASEGGSYGYTF. The CDR3 nucleotides are TGTGCCAGCGAGGGGGGGTCCTATGGCTACACCTTC.